This T cell receptor (beta chain) stems from a study of T cell responses to AZD1222 COVID-19 vaccine. Study-level information: Investigators merged groups given second doses at roughly 4 or roughly 12 weeks.

This clone was picked up a small number of times. The antigen remains unidentified. Whole-study findings and limits: Samples come after the peak T cell response, not at day 14. The sample set comprised mostly white British donors with more females, and clonal diversity was possibly underestimated. Reports say nearly half of spike-specific TCRs go after unmutated variant regions.

TCRdb keeps only in-frame clones here, not all; method: immunoSEQ multiplex PCR. The table records some 62,000 clones, around three quarters of them present only once. CDR1 and CDR2 from the germline V gene are MGHRA and YSYEKL. Trimming at V came to 2 bases and at J to 7 bases, leaving 6 bases not matched to a gene. CDR3 length: 14 amino acids. Sequencing used peripheral blood, obtained on day 0 of AZD1222 vaccination. This rearrangement joins TRBV4-1 to TRBJ1-2; 8 nucleotides match TRBD1. This TCR was sampled from an adult in good health. The CDR3 DNA sequence: TGCGCCAGCAGCCAACGGACAGGGATAAGTGGCTACACCTTC. Amino acid sequence: CASSQRTGISGYTF.